This T cell receptor beta chain appears in the sequencing data of a study of CD8+ T cells in alopecia areata (dated by TCRdb to the late 2010s). Regarding the research as a whole: Treated patients were enrolled in an open-label pilot trial of oral tofacitinib at 5 to 10 mg twice daily for moderate-to-severe alopecia areata. The RNA source kit depended on sample type: the PAXgene miRNA kit for fixed scalp, the miRNeasy kit for PBMCs, and the RNeasy kit for mouse skin. In both human patients and the C3H/HeJ mouse model, the study applied high-throughput TCRbeta sequencing to look at T cell clonal expansion in alopecia areata. Tofacitinib was administered for 6 to 18 months, and 6 months of follow-up off drug were then conducted to assess delayed response and recurrence. Clonality in the scalp was compared among normal scalp (n=4), patchy alopecia areata scalp (n=8), and alopecia totalis/universalis scalp (n=8). Biopsies were taken from tofacitinib-treated patients at baseline and again at 4 and 24 weeks into treatment, and several of those patients also had a later scalp biopsy. In humans, TCRbeta sequencing was performed on scalp tissue and on sorted CD4+ and CD8+ peripheral blood T cells from healthy controls and from patients with patchy or totalis/universalis alopecia areata. immunoSEQ multiplex PCR using 35 Vbeta forward primers and 13 Jbeta reverse primers was used to amplify TCRbeta CDR3 regions. General study outcomes and caveats: Scalp TCR repertoire analysis is complicated because resident alphabeta T cells in normal human skin are also sequenced, whereas mouse skin is dominated by gammadelta T cells. Shared TCR sequences between patients were less evident than in mice, which may be partly attributable to HLA diversity in the patient population. Higher clonality and more expanded CD8+ clones were observed in lesional scalp than in normal scalp, particularly in alopecia totalis/universalis, a finding suggestive of antigenic drive.

The germline V gene encodes CDR1 LGHNA and CDR2 YNFKEQ. The CDR3 covers 15 residues, taking in both the cysteine and the phenylalanine. The sequence is cut down to CDR3 DNA, 45 bases in frame from base 1. Trimming accounts for 1 base at V and 7 bases at J, while the number of junction bases matched to no gene is 7. Regarding this clone: What this receptor recognizes is not known. Qualities for individual bases were not recorded, and no much larger clone is one base off.

The library was obtained by the immunoSEQ multiplex PCR assay. For TCR sequencing, RNA was extracted from every sample and reverse transcribed into cDNA to serve as template. First-strand cDNA was synthesized with SuperScript III using a 2:1 mix of oligo-dT and random hexamers. Amplification bias was assessed with a synthetic immune receptor repertoire, and residual bias was removed computationally. Regarding the original processing steps: Raw reads were preprocessed to remove errors, and CDR3 was defined according to IMGT conventions as the region from the conserved cysteine to phenylalanine. Clonality was computed as 1 minus the Shannon entropy, with the entropy normalized by log2 of the number of productive unique TCRs. CD4 or CD8 identity of scalp clones was inferred by cross-referencing scalp TCRbeta sequences with sorted blood CD4 and CD8 repertoires. The clones in this table, taken by TCRdb from immuneACCESS, are in-frame only. Not every clone is retained; where verified, under half of the shortfall comes from an unresolved V gene, and the cause of the rest is unknown. The D gene and trimming were derived from the DNA, and the V and J assignments and clone size from that table. In this sample the table shows around 140,000 clones, 51% of which occur a single time. The top ten constitute roughly 0.92% of the sample.

The time point label of this sample denotes: baseline before oral tofacitinib. Lesional scalp punch biopsies and peripheral blood were obtained from alopecia areata patients. PBMCs were isolated by density centrifugation and stained for CD3, CD4 and CD8, after which CD4+ and CD8+ T cells were sorted on a FACSAria. The source of this sequence is a human donor with alopecia areata. Specimen: CD4+ T cells sorted from blood, collected at week 0. The chain was built from TRBV4-2 and TRBJ2-7; TRBD2 aligns with 10 central bases. CDR3 region: CASSQALAGVREQYF. In nucleotides, the sequence is TGTGCCAGCAGCCAAGCTCTAGCGGGAGTTCGGGAGCAGTACTTC.